This T cell receptor (beta chain) is drawn from a study of cytomegalovirus exposure and HLA in healthy donors. Study information: Membership in the Caucasian-associated ancestry cluster was found for about four fifths of roughly 400 genotyped donors.

Primers included in the PCR were 60 Vbeta and 13 Jbeta primers. Some clones are missing from TCRdb's copy, which holds only in-frame ones; the method was immunoSEQ multiplex PCR. The sample comprises under 200,000 clones, about 71% of which are singletons, and approximately 1.3% rests with the top ten. This clone has more than one count but fewer than ten. Antigen: not known. Study-wide results and limits: Across donors, most TCRs were seen rarely, yet some public ones were widespread.

The CDR3 extends over 15 amino acids. Trimming took 2 bases from V and 1 from J, leaving 11 bases between them. Germline CDR1 reads LNHDA; CDR2 reads SQIVND (reference sequence). Material: PBMCs. This sequence joins TRBV19 and TRBJ2-5; weak D call: TRBD1 (5 bases). The source of this sequence is a man between 45 and 60 years old in good health and CMV-seronegative. The CDR3 sequence: CASSISGNGQETQYF. CDR3 coding DNA: TGTGCCAGTAGTATATCAGGGAACGGCCAAGAGACCCAGTACTTC.